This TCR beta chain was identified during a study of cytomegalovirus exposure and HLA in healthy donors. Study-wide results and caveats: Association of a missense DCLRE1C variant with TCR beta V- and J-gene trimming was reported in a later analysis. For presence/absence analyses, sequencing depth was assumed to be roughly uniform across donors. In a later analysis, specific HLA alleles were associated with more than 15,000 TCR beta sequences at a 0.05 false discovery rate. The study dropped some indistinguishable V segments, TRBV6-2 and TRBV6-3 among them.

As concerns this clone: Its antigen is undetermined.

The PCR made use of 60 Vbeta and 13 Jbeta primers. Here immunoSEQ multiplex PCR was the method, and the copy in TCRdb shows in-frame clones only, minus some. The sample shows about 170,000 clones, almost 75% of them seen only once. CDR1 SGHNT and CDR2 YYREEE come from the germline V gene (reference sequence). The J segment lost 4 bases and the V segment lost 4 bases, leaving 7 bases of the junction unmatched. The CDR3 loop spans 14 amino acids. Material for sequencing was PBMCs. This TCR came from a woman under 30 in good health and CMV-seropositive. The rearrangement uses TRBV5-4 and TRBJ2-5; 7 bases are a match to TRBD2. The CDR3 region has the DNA TGTGCCAGCAGCGAGGGGACGGGGGGAGAGACCCAGTACTTC. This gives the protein CASSEGTGGETQYF.